These 15 T cell receptor beta chains were sequenced from one sample in a study of blood T cell repertoires in COVID-19. Libraries were prepared by immunoSEQ multiplex PCR; TCRdb keeps only in-frame clonotypes and omits some of them. In the table there are about 43,000 clones, approximately 80% of which are singletons. Material: peripheral blood. All receptors derive from a woman aged 55-69 years with acute or convalescent COVID-19.

The chain uses TRBV5-1 and TRBJ2-1; 10 bases line up with TRBD2. Unmatched junction bases numbered 7, after V lost 0 bases and J lost 10 bases. The CDR3 runs 15 residues. Per germline, CDR1 SGHRS and CDR2 YFSETQ. The CDR3 coding sequence is TGCGCCAGCAGCTTGGACCCTAGCGGGGGTGGGGAGCAGTTCTTC. Translated: CASSLDPSGGGEQFF.

This clone was detected once. The chain uses TRBV7-2 and TRBJ1-2; D is unresolved. The germline gives CDR1 SGHTA, CDR2 FQGNSA. The CDR3 is 14 amino acids. The V end lost 4 bases, the J end lost 2 bases, and 11 bases lay between the germline ends. The CDR3 here is CASSSQEGNYGYTF. CDR3 bases: TGTGCCAGCAGCTCACAAGAGGGAAACTATGGCTACACCTTC.

J is TRBJ2-7 and V is TRBV5-4, with 12 bases identical to TRBD2. This CDR3 has 16 amino acids. The germline V gene has CDR1 SGHNT and CDR2 YYREEE (reference sequence). With 0 bases clipped from V and 6 bases from J, the junction kept 7 bases outside the gene matches. The chain's CDR3 is CASSLGTSGNVGEQYF. The DNA for the CDR3 is TGTGCCAGCAGCTTGGGGACTAGCGGGAATGTGGGCGAGCAGTACTTC.

The J gene is TRBJ1-3, the V gene TRBV10-3, with 7 bases identical to TRBD1. CDR1 ENHRY and CDR2 SYGVKD come from the germline V gene. J gave up 0 bases and V 5 bases, and 10 bases lay outside the gene matches. This CDR3 comprises 17 residues. In DNA form, the CDR3 reads TGTGCCATCAGTCACGGACAGGCTCGGACCTCTGGAAACACCATATATTTT. As protein: CAISHGQARTSGNTIYF.

This clone was observed a single time. V and J are TRBV29-1 and TRBJ2-1; no reliable D call. This CDR3 region has 14 residues. CDR1 is SQVTM and CDR2 is ANQGSEA in the germline V gene. V lost 3 bases and J lost 0, with 9 bases in between. CDR3 sequence: CSVETLTSYNEQFF. The CDR3 nucleotides read TGCAGCGTTGAGACTTTAACCTCCTACAATGAGCAGTTCTTC.

This chain uses TRBV6-1 with TRBJ2-7; D gene ambiguous. Germline CDR1 and CDR2: MNHNS and SASEGT. V was cut by 3 bases and J by 6 bases, with 6 bases left in between. CDR3 size: 11 residues. In nucleotides, the CDR3 is TGTGCCAGCAGTGATGTCAGCGAGCAGTACTTC. Its protein product is CASSDVSEQYF.

V and J are TRBV6-5 and TRBJ2-3, with a tentative D call TRBD1 (6 bases). This CDR3 is built from 15 residues. V lost 6 bases, J lost 2 bases, and 15 bases lay in between. CDR1 and CDR2 from the germline V gene are MNHEY and SVGAGI. CDR3 sequence (DNA): TGTGCCAGCAGCCTCCTAGGGGGAGCCACAGATACGCAGTATTTT. It encodes CASSLLGGATDTQYF.

This chain uses TRBV10-1 with TRBJ1-1; no clear D gene. The CDR3 contains 14 residues. V dropped 4 bases and J dropped 1 base, with 10 bases sitting between them. Germline V gives CDR1 WNHNN, CDR2 SYGVQD (reference sequence). The CDR3 DNA is TGCGCCAGCAGTGCAGCGAGGGCGAACACTGAAGCTTTCTTT. It specifies CASSAARANTEAFF.

The J gene is TRBJ2-7, the V gene TRBV5-6; 13 bases are shared with TRBD2. CDR1 SGHDT and CDR2 YYEEEE come from the germline V gene. CDR3 length: 18 residues. The ends lost 2 bases at V and 0 bases at J; junction bases unmatched: 8. The CDR3 DNA reads as TGTGCCAGCAGCTTTGTGACTAGCGGGGGGTTGAGCTCCTACGAGCAGTACTTC. Protein: CASSFVTSGGLSSYEQYF.

V gene TRBV28 combines with J gene TRBJ2-4; 8 nucleotides match TRBD1. CDR3 size: 16 residues. V trimming: 5 bases; J trimming: 3 bases; junction bases outside the gene matches: 9. Germline CDR1 and CDR2: MDHEN and SYDVKM. CDR3 bases: TGTGCCAGCAGTGGCCTGACAGGGGTTGACAAAAACATTCAGTACTTC. This translates into CASSGLTGVDKNIQYF.

This chain connects TRBV5-6 to TRBJ1-2; TRBD1 is a possible D gene (6 bases). Trimming shortened V by 2 bases and J by 2 bases, and 10 bases separated the two germline ends. Germline-derived CDR1 and CDR2 are SGHDT and YYEEEE. This CDR3 has 14 amino acids. Here the CDR3 DNA reads TGTGCCAGCAGCTTTCCGGACAGAAACTATGGCTACACCTTC. Protein sequence: CASSFPDRNYGYTF.

The chain couples TRBV7-9 to TRBJ2-7, with no clear D. Germline lookup yields CDR1 SEHNR and CDR2 FQNEAQ (reference sequence). Trimming stripped 0 bases from V and 2 bases from J, with 5 bases between. The CDR3 consists of 13 residues. CDR3 residues: CASSLAGPYEQYF. CDR3 bases: TGTGCCAGCAGCTTAGCCGGTCCCTACGAGCAGTACTTC.

The chain carries TRBV18 and TRBJ1-4; weak D call: TRBD1 (6 bases). Trimming removed 1 base from V and 0 bases from J, with 9 bases in between. The germline V gene has CDR1 KGHSH and CDR2 LQKENI. This CDR3 region has 16 residues. The CDR3 spells CASSPQGDPTNEKLFF. CDR3 coding DNA: TGTGCCAGCTCACCACAGGGGGACCCAACTAATGAAAAACTGTTTTTT.

On this clone: A read error may account for a junction end that differs from germline. This rearrangement joins TRBV19 to TRBJ2-7; 8 positions agree with TRBD1. Germline CDR1 reads LNHDA; CDR2 reads SQIVND (reference sequence). CDR3 size: 12 residues. CDR3 coding DNA: TGTGCCAGTAGTACAGTCCCGGGACAGGCCCACTTC. This codes for CASSTVPGQAHF.

The CDR3 here is CASSLGGDYGYTF. CDR3 nucleotides: TGTGCCAGCAGTTTGGGGGGAGACTATGGCTACACCTTC. The chain has TRBV12-3 or TRBV12-4 and TRBJ1-2; tentative D call: TRBD1 (5 bases). The CDR3 is 13 amino acids. Trimming cost V 3 bases and J 3 bases, with 8 bases left between them.